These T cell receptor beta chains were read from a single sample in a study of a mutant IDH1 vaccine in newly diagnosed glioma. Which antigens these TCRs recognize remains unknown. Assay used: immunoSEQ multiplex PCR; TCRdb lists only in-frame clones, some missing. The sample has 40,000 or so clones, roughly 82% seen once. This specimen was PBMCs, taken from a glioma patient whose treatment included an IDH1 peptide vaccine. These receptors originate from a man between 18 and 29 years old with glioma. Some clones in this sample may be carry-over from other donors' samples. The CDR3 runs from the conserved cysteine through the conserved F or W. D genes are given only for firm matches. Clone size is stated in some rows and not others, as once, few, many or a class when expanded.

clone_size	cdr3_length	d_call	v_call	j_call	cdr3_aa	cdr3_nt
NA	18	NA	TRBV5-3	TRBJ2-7	CARSRGGFRGQGSYEQYF	TGTGCCAGAAGCCGAGGAGGATTCCGGGGCCAGGGCAGCTACGAGCAGTACTTC
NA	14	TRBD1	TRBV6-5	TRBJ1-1	CASRRTGGDTEAFF	TGTGCCAGCAGGCGGACAGGGGGAGACACTGAAGCTTTCTTT
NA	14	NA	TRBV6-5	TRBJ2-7	CASSYGRSPYEQYF	TGTGCCAGCAGTTACGGCAGGTCGCCCTACGAGCAGTACTTC
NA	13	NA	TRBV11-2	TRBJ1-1	CASSLTRNTEAFF	TGTGCCAGCAGCTTGACGAGGAACACTGAAGCTTTCTTT
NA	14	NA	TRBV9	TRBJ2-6	CASSGRGGANVLTF	TGTGCCAGCAGCGGCAGGGGTGGGGCCAACGTCCTGACTTTC
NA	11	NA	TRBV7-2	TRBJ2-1	CASSLNYEQFF	TGTGCCAGCAGCTTAAATTATGAGCAGTTCTTC
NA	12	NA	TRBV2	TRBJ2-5	CASSDRGQTQYF	TGTGCCAGCAGTGACCGGGGGCAGACCCAGTACTTC
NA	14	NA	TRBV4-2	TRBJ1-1	CASSRGDTNTEAFF	TGTGCCAGCAGCCGAGGGGATACGAACACTGAAGCTTTCTTT
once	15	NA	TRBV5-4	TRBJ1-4	CASSLDRGLTEKLFF	TGTGCCAGCAGCTTGGATAGGGGGTTGACTGAAAAACTGTTTTTT
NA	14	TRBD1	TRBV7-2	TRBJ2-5	CASIGQGASETQYF	TGTGCCAGCATTGGGCAGGGGGCGTCGGAGACCCAGTACTTC
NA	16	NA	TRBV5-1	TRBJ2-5	CASSLVPGAGQETQYF	TGCGCCAGCAGCTTGGTGCCGGGGGCTGGGCAAGAGACCCAGTACTTC
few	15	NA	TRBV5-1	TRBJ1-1	CASTPLEVQHTEAFF	TGCGCCAGCACCCCCCTAGAAGTTCAGCACACTGAAGCTTTCTTT
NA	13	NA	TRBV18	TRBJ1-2	CASSPGQGYGYTF	TGTGCCAGCTCACCAGGCCAGGGGTATGGCTACACCTTC
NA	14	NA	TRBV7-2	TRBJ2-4	CASSLDYIGNIQYF	TGTGCCAGCAGCTTAGACTACATTGGGAACATTCAGTACTTC
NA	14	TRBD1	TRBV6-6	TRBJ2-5	CASSLGTGLETQYF	TGTGCCAGCAGTCTTGGGACAGGGTTAGAGACCCAGTACTTC
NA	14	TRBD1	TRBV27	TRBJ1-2	CASSSSGGRYGYTF	TGTGCCAGCAGTTCCTCAGGGGGCAGATATGGCTACACCTTC
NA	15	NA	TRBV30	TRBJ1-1	CAWSVGVQMNTEAFF	TGTGCCTGGAGTGTAGGTGTCCAGATGAACACTGAAGCTTTCTTT
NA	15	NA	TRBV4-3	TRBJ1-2	CASSQVAATNYGYTF	TGCGCCAGCAGCCAAGTGGCAGCAACTAACTATGGCTACACCTTC
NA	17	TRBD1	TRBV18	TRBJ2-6	CASTPGQGALGANVLTF	TGTGCCAGCACACCGGGACAGGGGGCCCTTGGGGCCAACGTCCTGACTTTC
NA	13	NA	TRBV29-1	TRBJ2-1	CSAEAGLNYEQFF	TGCAGCGCGGAGGCGGGACTTAACTATGAGCAGTTCTTC
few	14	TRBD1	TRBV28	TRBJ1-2	CASSLLSGGSGYTF	TGTGCCAGCAGTTTATTATCAGGGGGCAGTGGCTACACCTTC
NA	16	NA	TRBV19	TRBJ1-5	CASSIGLGQGLRAQHF	TGTGCCAGTAGTATCGGTCTCGGGCAGGGCCTAAGGGCCCAGCATTTT
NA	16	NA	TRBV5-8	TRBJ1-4	CASSSGTRKTNEKLFF	TGTGCCAGCAGCTCCGGGACAAGGAAGACTAATGAAAAACTGTTTTTT
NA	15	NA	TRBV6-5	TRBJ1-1	CASSYREGLYREAFF	TGTGCCAGCAGTTACCGTGAAGGGCTTTACCGTGAAGCTTTCTTT
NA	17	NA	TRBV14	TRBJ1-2	CASSQAIPRAINYGYTF	TGTGCCAGCAGCCAAGCCATCCCCAGGGCAATTAACTATGGCTACACCTTC
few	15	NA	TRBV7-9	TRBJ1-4	CASGSRGRGNEKLFF	TGTGCCAGCGGATCACGGGGCAGGGGTAATGAAAAACTGTTTTTT
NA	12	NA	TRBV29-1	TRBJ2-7	CSATTDSYEQYF	TGCAGCGCAACGACGGACTCCTACGAGCAGTACTTC